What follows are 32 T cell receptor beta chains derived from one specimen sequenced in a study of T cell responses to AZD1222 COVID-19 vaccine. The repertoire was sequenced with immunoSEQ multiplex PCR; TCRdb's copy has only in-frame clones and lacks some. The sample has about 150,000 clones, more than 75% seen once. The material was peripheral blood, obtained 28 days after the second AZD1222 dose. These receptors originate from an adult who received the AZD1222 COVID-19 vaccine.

Written as DNA, the CDR3 is TGTGCCAGCAGCGGAGACAGGTTATCTAACTATGGCTACACCTTC. Translation: CASSGDRLSNYGYTF. The chain recombines TRBV5-4 with TRBJ1-2; perhaps TRBD1 as D (6 bases). The CDR3 is 15 amino acids. V lost 4 bases and J lost 0, with 13 bases in between. Per the germline V gene, CDR1 is SGHNT and CDR2 is YYREEE (reference sequence).

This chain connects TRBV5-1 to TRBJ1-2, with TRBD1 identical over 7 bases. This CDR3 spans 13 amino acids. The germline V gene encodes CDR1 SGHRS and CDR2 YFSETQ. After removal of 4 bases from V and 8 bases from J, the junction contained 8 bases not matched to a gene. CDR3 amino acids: CASSPPGQRGYTF. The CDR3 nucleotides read TGCGCCAGCAGCCCTCCGGGACAGAGAGGCTACACCTTC. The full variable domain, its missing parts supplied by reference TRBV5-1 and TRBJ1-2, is KAGVTQTPRYLIKTRGQQVTLSCSPISGHRSVSWYQQTPGQGLQFLFEYFSETQRNKGNFPGRFSGRQFSNSRSEMNVSTLELGDSALYLCASSPPGQRGYTFGSGTRLTVV.

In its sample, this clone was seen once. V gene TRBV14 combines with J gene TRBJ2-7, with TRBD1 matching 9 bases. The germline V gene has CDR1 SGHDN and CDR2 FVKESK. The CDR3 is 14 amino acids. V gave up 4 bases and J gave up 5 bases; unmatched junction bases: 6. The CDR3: CASSPWTGVHEQYF. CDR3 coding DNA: TGTGCCAGCAGCCCCTGGACAGGGGTCCACGAGCAGTACTTC.

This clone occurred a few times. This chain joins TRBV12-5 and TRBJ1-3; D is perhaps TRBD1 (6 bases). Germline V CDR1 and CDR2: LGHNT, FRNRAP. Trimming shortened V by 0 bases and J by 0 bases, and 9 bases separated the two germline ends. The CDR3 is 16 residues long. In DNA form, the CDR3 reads TGTGCTAGTGGTTTGGTAAGGACAGCCTCTGGAAACACCATATATTTT. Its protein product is CASGLVRTASGNTIYF. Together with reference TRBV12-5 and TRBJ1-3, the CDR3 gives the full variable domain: DARVTQTPRHKVTEMGQEVTMRCQPILGHNTVFWYRQTMMQGLELLAYFRNRAPLDDSGMPKDRFSAEMPDATLATLKIQPSEPRDSAVYFCASGLVRTASGNTIYFGEGSWLTVV.

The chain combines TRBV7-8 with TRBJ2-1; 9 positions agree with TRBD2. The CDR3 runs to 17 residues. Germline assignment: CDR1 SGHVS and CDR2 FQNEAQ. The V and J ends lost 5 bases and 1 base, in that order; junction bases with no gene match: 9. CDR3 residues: CASSPGGAGGSYNEQFF. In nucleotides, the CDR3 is TGTGCCAGCAGCCCCGGGGGAGCGGGGGGTTCCTACAATGAGCAGTTCTTC.

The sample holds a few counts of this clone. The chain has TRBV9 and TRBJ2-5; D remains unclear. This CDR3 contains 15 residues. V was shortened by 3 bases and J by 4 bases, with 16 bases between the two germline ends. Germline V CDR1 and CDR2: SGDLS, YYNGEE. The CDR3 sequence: CASSGLQAKGETQYF. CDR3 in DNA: TGTGCCAGCAGCGGCCTTCAGGCAAAGGGAGAGACCCAGTACTTC.

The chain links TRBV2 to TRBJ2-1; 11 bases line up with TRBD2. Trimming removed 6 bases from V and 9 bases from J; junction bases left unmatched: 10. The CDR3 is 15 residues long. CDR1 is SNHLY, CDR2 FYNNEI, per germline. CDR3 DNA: TGTGCCAGCAGAGAGGGACTAGCGGCCATTGGTGAGCAGTTCTTC. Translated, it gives CASREGLAAIGEQFF.

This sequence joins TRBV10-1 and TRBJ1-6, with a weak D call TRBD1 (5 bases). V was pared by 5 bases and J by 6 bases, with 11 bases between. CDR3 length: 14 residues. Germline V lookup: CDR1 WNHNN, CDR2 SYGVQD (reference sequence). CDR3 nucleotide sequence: TGCGCCAGCAGTCCAGGGTTGAGTAATTCACCCCTCCACTTT. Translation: CASSPGLSNSPLHF.

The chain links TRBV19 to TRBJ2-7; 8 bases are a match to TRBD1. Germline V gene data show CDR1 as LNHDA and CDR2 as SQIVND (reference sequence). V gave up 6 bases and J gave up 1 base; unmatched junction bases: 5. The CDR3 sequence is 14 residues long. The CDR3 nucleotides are TGTGCCAGTAGCCGCCGGGACAGGTCCTACGAGCAGTACTTC. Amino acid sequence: CASSRRDRSYEQYF.

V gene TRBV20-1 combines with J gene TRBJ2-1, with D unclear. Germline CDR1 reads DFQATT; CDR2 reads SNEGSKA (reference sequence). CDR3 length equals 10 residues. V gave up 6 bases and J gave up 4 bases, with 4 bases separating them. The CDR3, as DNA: TGCAGTGCCCCTTACAATGAGCAGTTCTTC. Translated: CSAPYNEQFF.

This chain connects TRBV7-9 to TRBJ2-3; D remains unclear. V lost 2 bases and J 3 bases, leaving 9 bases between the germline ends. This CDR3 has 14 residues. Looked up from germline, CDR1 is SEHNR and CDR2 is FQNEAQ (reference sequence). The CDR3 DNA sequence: TGTGCCAGCAGCTTATCTTTGCGGACAGATACGCAGTATTTT. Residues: CASSLSLRTDTQYF.

Here the CDR3 reads CASSYLEEGTGNTIYF. The CDR3 nucleotides are TGTGCCAGCAGCTACTTGGAGGAGGGGACTGGAAACACCATATATTTT. This chain uses TRBV7-9 with TRBJ1-3; tentatively, D is TRBD1 (5 bases). The V end was cut by 4 bases, the J end by 2 bases, with 15 bases between. The CDR3 covers 16 residues. Germline loops: CDR1 SEHNR, CDR2 FQNEAQ (reference sequence).

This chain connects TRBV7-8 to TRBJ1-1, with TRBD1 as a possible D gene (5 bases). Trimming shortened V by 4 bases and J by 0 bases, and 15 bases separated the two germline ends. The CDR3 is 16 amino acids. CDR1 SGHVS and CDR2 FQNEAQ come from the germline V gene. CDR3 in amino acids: CASSSTRGEMNTEAFF. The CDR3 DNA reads TGTGCCAGCAGCTCGACACGGGGGGAGATGAACACTGAAGCTTTCTTT.

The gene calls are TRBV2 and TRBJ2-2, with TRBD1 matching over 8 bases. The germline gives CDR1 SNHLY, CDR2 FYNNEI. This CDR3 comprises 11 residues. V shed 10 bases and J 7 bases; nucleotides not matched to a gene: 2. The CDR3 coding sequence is TGTGCCACCGGGACAGGCGGGGAGCTGTTTTTT. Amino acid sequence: CATGTGGELFF.

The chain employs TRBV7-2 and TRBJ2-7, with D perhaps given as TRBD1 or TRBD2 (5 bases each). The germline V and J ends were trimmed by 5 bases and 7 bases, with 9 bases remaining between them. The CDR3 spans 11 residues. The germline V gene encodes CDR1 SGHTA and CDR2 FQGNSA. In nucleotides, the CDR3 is TGTGCCAGCAGCCTGGGACGGGAGCAGTACTTC. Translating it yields CASSLGREQYF.

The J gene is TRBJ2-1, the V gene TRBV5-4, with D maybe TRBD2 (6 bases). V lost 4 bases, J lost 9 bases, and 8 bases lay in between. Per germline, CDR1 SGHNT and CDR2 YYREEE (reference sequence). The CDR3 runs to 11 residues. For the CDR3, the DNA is TGTGCCAGCAGCATTAGCGGTGAGCAGTTCTTC. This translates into CASSISGEQFF.

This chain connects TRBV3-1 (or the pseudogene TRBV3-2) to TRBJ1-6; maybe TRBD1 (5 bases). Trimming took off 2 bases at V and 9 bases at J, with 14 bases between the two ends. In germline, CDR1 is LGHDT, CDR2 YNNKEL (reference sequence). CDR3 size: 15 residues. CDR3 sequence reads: CASSQPGDWSSPLHF. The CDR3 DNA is TGTGCCAGCAGCCAACCGGGGGATTGGAGTTCACCCCTCCACTTT.

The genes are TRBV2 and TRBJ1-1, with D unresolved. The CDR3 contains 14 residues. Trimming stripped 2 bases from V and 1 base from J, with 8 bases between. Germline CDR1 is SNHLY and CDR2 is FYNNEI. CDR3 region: CASSERRGNTEAFF. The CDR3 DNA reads TGTGCCAGCAGTGAAAGGAGAGGGAACACTGAAGCTTTCTTT.

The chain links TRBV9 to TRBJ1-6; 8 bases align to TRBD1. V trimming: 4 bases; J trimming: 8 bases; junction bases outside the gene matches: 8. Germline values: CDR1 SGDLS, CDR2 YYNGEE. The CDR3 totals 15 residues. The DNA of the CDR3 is TGTGCCAGCAGCTTAGCGCAGGGGGCTGATTCACCCCTCCACTTT. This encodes CASSLAQGADSPLHF. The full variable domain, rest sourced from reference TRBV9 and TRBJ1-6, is DSGVTQTPKHLITATGQRVTLRCSPRSGDLSVYWYQQSLDQGLQFLIQYYNGEERAKGNILERFSAQQFPDLHSELNLSSLELGDSALYFCASSLAQGADSPLHFGNGTRLTVT.

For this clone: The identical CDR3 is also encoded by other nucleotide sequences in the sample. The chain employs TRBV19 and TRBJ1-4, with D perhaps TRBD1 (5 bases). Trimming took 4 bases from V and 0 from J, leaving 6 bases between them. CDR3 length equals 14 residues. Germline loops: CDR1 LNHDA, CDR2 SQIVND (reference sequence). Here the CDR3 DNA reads TGTGCCAGTAGTAGGGGGGCAACTAATGAAAAACTGTTTTTT. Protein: CASSRGATNEKLFF.

CDR3 protein: CASSLLSHRVAEAFF. CDR3 coding DNA: TGTGCCAGCAGCCTACTATCCCACAGGGTTGCTGAAGCTTTCTTT. The J gene is TRBJ1-1, the V gene TRBV3-1 (or the pseudogene TRBV3-2), with D perhaps matching TRBD1 (6 bases). Trimming pared 4 bases from V and 6 bases from J, leaving 18 bases between. The CDR3 has 15 residues. The V gene's germline CDR1 is LGHDT and CDR2 YNNKEL (reference sequence).

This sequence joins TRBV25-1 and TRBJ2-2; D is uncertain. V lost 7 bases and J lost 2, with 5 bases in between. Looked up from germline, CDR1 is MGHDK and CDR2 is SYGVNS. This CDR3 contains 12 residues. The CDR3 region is CASNINTGELFF. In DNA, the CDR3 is TGTGCCAGCAACATTAACACCGGGGAGCTGTTTTTT.

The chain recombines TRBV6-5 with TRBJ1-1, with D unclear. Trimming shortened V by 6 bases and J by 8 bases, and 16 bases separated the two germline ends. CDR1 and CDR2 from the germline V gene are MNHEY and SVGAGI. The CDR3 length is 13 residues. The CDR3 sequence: CASRSSGGSEAFF. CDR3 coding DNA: TGTGCCAGCAGGAGTTCCGGTGGGTCAGAAGCTTTCTTT.

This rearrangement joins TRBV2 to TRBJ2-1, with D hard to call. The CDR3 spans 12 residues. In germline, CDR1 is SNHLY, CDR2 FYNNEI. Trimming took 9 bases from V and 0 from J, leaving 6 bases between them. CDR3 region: CASLSSYNEQFF. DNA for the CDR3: TGTGCCAGTCTGAGCTCCTACAATGAGCAGTTCTTC.

CDR3 sequence: CASSSGLTNYNEQFF. The DNA for the CDR3 is TGTGCCAGCAGTTCAGGACTGACAAACTACAATGAGCAGTTCTTC. The chain joins TRBV7-3 to TRBJ2-1; the D gene is possibly TRBD2 (5 bases). Germline-derived CDR1 and CDR2 are SGHTA and FQGTGA. V lost 6 bases to trimming and J lost 3 bases, with 15 bases between them. The CDR3 length is 15 residues.

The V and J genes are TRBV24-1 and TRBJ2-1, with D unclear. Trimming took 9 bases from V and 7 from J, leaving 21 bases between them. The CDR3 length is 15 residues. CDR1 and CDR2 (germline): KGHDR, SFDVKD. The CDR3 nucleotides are TGTGCCACCGCAGGAGAGACTGGTGCCGGTAATGAGCAGTTCTTC. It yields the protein CATAGETGAGNEQFF.

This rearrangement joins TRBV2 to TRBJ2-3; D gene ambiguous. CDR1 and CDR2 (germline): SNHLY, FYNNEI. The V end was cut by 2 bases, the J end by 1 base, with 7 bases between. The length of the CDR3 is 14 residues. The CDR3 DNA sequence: TGTGCCAGCAGTGAAATAACAGGCACAGATACGCAGTATTTT. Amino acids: CASSEITGTDTQYF.

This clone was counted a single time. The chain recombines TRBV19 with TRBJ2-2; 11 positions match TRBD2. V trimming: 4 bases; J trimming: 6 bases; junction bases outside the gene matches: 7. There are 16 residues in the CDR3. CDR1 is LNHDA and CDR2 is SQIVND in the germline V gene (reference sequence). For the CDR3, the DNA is TGTGCCAGTAGTACCCTGATAGCGGGAGGGCCCGGGGAGCTGTTTTTT. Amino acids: CASSTLIAGGPGELFF.

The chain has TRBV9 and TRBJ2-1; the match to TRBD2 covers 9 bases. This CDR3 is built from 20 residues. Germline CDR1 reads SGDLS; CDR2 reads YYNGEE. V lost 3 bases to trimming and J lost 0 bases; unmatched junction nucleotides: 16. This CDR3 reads CASSARLAEVWRSSYNEQFF. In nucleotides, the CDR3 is TGTGCCAGCAGCGCCCGACTAGCGGAAGTCTGGAGAAGCTCCTACAATGAGCAGTTCTTC.

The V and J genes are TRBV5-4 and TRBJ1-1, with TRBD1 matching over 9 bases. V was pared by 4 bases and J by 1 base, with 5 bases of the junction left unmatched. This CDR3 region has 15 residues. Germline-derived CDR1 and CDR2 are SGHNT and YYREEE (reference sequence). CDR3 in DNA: TGTGCCAGCAGCCCCGGACAGGGGAAGAACACTGAAGCTTTCTTT. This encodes CASSPGQGKNTEAFF.

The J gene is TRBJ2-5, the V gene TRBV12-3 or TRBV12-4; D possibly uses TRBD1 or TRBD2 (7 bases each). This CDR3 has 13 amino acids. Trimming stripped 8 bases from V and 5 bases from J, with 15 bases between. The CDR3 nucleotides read TGTGCCAGCTGGACAGGCGGGGGTGAGACCCAGTACTTC. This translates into CASWTGGGETQYF.

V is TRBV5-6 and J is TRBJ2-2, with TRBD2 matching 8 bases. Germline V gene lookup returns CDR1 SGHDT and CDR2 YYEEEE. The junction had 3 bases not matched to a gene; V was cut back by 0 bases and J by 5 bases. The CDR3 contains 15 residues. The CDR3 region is CASSLAGGWTGELFF. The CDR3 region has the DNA TGTGCCAGCAGCTTGGCGGGAGGGTGGACCGGGGAGCTGTTTTTT.